These T cell receptor beta chains were read from a single sample in a study of early T cells in non-severe SARS-CoV-2 infection. TCRdb passed the 5' RACE reads through MiXCR, listing each CDR3 protein once. This sample has 77,000 or so distinct CDR3 sequences, with 13% to 15% found just once. The sequenced sample was whole blood, obtained at baseline. These receptors all come from an adult who was a healthcare worker with PCR-confirmed SARS-CoV-2 infection or an uninfected control (not recorded which). The CDR3 runs from the conserved cysteine through the conserved F or W.

j_call v_call cdr3_length cdr3_aa
TRBJ2-7 TRBV7-9 12 CASSLTGYEQYF
TRBJ2-5 TRBV7-9 16 CASSSPHSGRAETQYF
TRBJ2-1 TRBV29-1 14 CSVVRGSSYNEQFF
TRBJ2-1 TRBV2 13 CASLAGGYNEQFF
TRBJ2-3 TRBV5-1 14 CASSRDQRVDTQYF
TRBJ1-1 TRBV12-3/TRBV12-4 16 CASSLAQGLLNTEAFF
TRBJ2-7 TRBV2 14 CASSETAGPYEQYF
TRBJ2-5 TRBV12-3/TRBV12-4 15 CATQRGAGGQETQYF
TRBJ1-1 TRBV10-3 15 CAIRNRGQANTEAFF
TRBJ2-1 TRBV7-2 14 CASSLVGGSDEQFF
TRBJ2-1 TRBV11-2 14 CASSLNRPGNEQFF
TRBJ1-1 TRBV28 16 CASSLRPGLRNTEAFF
TRBJ2-6 TRBV7-2 16 CASSVQGARGANVLTF
TRBJ2-7 TRBV2 14 CASSEGPRIYEQYF
TRBJ1-2 TRBV20-1 13 CSASLGANYGYTF
TRBJ2-5 TRBV6-5 14 CASSYSTSGSTQYF
TRBJ2-2 TRBV5-1 19 CASSLPSGASGVNTGELFF
TRBJ2-5 TRBV24-1 14 CATSDDGNQEPQYF
TRBJ2-7 TRBV29-1 14 CSVYGGDNSYEQYF
TRBJ1-1 TRBV7-9 16 CASSPRGAVSNTEAFF
TRBJ1-1 TRBV20-1 12 CSARGSQLQAFF
TRBJ2-7 TRBV29-1 13 CSVSPGQASGQYF
TRBJ2-3 TRBV3-1 12 CASSHHTDTQYF
TRBJ1-3 TRBV28 17 CASRFTGTHSSGNTIYF
TRBJ2-7 TRBV5-4 14 CASSRDTATYEQYF
TRBJ1-4 TRBV18 16 CASSPRADGTNEKLFF
TRBJ2-4 TRBV28 14 CASSGYSYKNIQYF
TRBJ2-3 TRBV10-3 11 CAIGGGGTQYF
TRBJ2-1 TRBV7-7 14 CASSSRTSNNEQFF
TRBJ2-1 TRBV12-3/TRBV12-4 12 CASSLPQNEQFF
TRBJ2-1 TRBV6-5 13 CASSYSGLAEQFF
TRBJ2-4 TRBV29-1 14 CSVLDRADQNIQYF
TRBJ2-7 TRBV5-5 15 CASSSGLAVAYEQYF
TRBJ2-7 TRBV20-1 14 CSVSRGTGSYEQYF
TRBJ2-5 TRBV28 13 CASSLSPRWAQYF
TRBJ2-5 TRBV6-6 13 CASRDSGRETQYF
TRBJ2-3 TRBV7-3 16 CASSLGAGAYTDTQYF
TRBJ2-1 TRBV27 13 CASSLSTGDEQFF
TRBJ1-5 TRBV25-1 16 CASSAGDRGWNQPQHF
TRBJ2-7 TRBV6-2/TRBV6-3 13 CASGPGLPYEQYF
TRBJ2-2 TRBV7-7 16 CASSLDRGPNTGELFF
TRBJ2-5 TRBV9 13 CASSHPTRETQYF
TRBJ2-3 TRBV27 14 CASSFRTGADTQYF
TRBJ2-2 TRBV7-3 17 CASSDTRRGFGTGELFF
TRBJ2-1 TRBV20-1 16 CSARGQAVLSYNEQFF
TRBJ2-4 TRBV18 16 CASSPPGSLAKNIQYF
TRBJ1-2 TRBV7-2 15 CASSFTGGAIYGYTF